The TCR beta chain under discussion was sequenced for a study of T cells after yellow fever vaccination. General study findings and limits: CD4 and CD8 compartments shared a small share of clonotypes, likely from convergent recombination. Though it reached lower strength, the secondary response hit its peak faster, day 5 versus 15. Abundant clonotypes from the bulk population could have been carried over as contaminants into FACS-sorted repertoires. Reappearance after the booster was observed for most primary-vaccination clones (about 97% CD4, less than 90% CD8).

This clonotype occurred many times. Its antigen is currently unknown. Germline V gives CDR1 SGHTA, CDR2 FQGNSA. V lost 5 bases to trimming and J lost 0 bases, with 4 bases between them. The CDR3 is 12 residues long. From the 5' RACE reads, TCRdb called clonotypes with MiXCR, one entry per CDR3 protein. The sample carries a few hundred thousand distinct CDR3 sequences, around 6.8% recorded once. This chain links TRBV7-2 with TRBJ2-5; D is unclear. Sequences were derived from PBMCs, sampled approximately 40 days after the first yellow fever vaccination. The sequence derives from a man aged 18 to 30 who received the YFV17D yellow fever vaccine. The CDR3 is CASSKHQETQYF. CDR3 nucleotides: TGTGCCAGCAGCAAACACCAAGAGACCCAGTACTTC.